The TCR beta chain under discussion was sequenced for a study of blood T cells in healthy people across ages. This CDR3 region has 17 residues. Germline CDR1 reads LGHNA; CDR2 reads YNFKEQ. The V end was cut by 0 bases, the J end by 0 bases, with 14 bases between. This clonotype was seen only a few times. Through a sample-barcoded 5' primer and a J-beta primer mix, a second PCR was run for roughly 6 to 11 cycles. A single record per CDR3 protein comes from TCRdb applying MiXCR to the 5' RACE reads. Counted here are 550,000 to 650,000 distinct CDR3 sequences, approximately 30% occurring once; the ten biggest clones make up roughly 14%.

The sequenced material came from blood. The chain carries TRBV4-2 and TRBJ1-1, with a tentative D call TRBD1 (6 bases). The sequence was collected from an elderly woman in good health. In DNA form, the CDR3 reads TGTGCCAGCAGCCAAGATCCGCAGGGGAACATGAACACTGAAGCTTTCTTT. This codes for CASSQDPQGNMNTEAFF.